This T cell receptor beta chain was retrieved from a study of cytomegalovirus exposure and HLA in healthy donors. Overall study context: The approximately 120 validation repertoires used the same platform as the approximately 670 first-cohort repertoires (as reported by a later analysis). Regarding the study as a whole: Cytomegalovirus status, reportedly, was diagnosed with high specificity and sensitivity by the classifier.

Note on this clone: The antigen is unknown.

Clones were sequenced by immunoSEQ multiplex PCR, and TCRdb holds only the in-frame ones, with some missing. The data hold under 200,000 clones, with around 90% observed a single time. The sequenced sample was PBMCs. This receptor was obtained from a woman aged 18-30 years in good health and CMV-seropositive.

The CDR3 spells CASSLTSGRVGSYNEQFF. The CDR3 coding sequence is TGTGCCAGCAGTCTTACTAGCGGGAGGGTTGGGTCCTACAATGAGCAGTTCTTC. The chain couples TRBV28 to TRBJ2-1; TRBD2 aligns across 13 bases. V trimming: 5 bases; J trimming: 1 base; junction bases outside the gene matches: 8. In germline, CDR1 is MDHEN, CDR2 SYDVKM. There are 18 residues in the CDR3. The whole variable domain, remainder taken from reference TRBV28 and TRBJ2-1, is DVKVTQSSRYLVKRTGEKVFLECVQDMDHENMFWYRQDPGLGLRLIYFSYDVKMKEKGDIPEGYSVSREKKERFSLILESASTNQTSMYLCASSLTSGRVGSYNEQFFGPGTRLTVL.